This entry lists 23 T cell receptor beta chains sequenced from one sample in a study of cytomegalovirus exposure and HLA in healthy donors. Some clones are missing from TCRdb's copy, which holds only in-frame ones; the method was immunoSEQ multiplex PCR. The data show around 300,000 clones, 65% to 90% seen once. The specimen was PBMCs. Receptor source: a woman younger than 35 in good health and CMV-seronegative.

This sequence joins TRBV28 and TRBJ1-2, with D perhaps matching TRBD1 (6 bases). CDR1 is MDHEN and CDR2 is SYDVKM in the germline V gene. V lost 2 bases to trimming and J lost 0 bases, with 16 bases between them. The CDR3 runs to 17 residues. The CDR3 DNA reads TGTGCCAGCAGTTTACATGGGGCAGGGGATGCTAACTATGGCTACACCTTC. Protein product: CASSLHGAGDANYGYTF.

The chain uses TRBV28 and TRBJ2-5; 11 positions match TRBD2. This CDR3 has 15 residues. Trimming at V came to 6 bases and at J to 5 bases, leaving 8 bases not matched to a gene. Per the germline V gene, CDR1 is MDHEN and CDR2 is SYDVKM. CDR3 in amino acids: CASSAPGTSGETQYF. CDR3 coding DNA: TGTGCCAGCAGCGCACCCGGGACTAGCGGTGAGACCCAGTACTTC. Combining the CDR3 with reference TRBV28 and TRBJ2-5 gives the whole variable domain DVKVTQSSRYLVKRTGEKVFLECVQDMDHENMFWYRQDPGLGLRLIYFSYDVKMKEKGDIPEGYSVSREKKERFSLILESASTNQTSMYLCASSAPGTSGETQYFGPGTRLLVL.

The CDR3 loop is CASRSLAGADTGELFF. As DNA, the CDR3 is TGTGCCAGCCGCTCCCTGGCGGGAGCGGACACCGGGGAGCTGTTTTTT. This chain uses TRBV7-9 with TRBJ2-2; 7 nucleotides align to TRBD2. V shed 8 bases, J shed 3 bases, and the junction held 12 bases outside the gene matches. Germline V gene data show CDR1 as SEHNR and CDR2 as FQNEAQ (reference sequence). This CDR3 contains 16 residues.

The chain combines TRBV29-1 with TRBJ2-6; weak D call: TRBD2 (6 bases). From germline, CDR1 is SQVTM and CDR2 ANQGSEA. Trimming took 0 bases from V and 3 from J, leaving 12 bases between them. This CDR3 is 16 amino acids long. CDR3: CSVEELGRGGANVLTF. For the CDR3, the DNA is TGCAGCGTTGAAGAGCTAGGGCGGGGTGGGGCCAACGTCCTGACTTTC.

This clone showed up just once. The rearrangement links TRBV5-1 to TRBJ2-5; D possibly corresponds to TRBD1 (6 bases). The V end lost 3 bases, the J end lost 3 bases, and 15 bases lay between the germline ends. The germline V gene has CDR1 SGHRS and CDR2 YFSETQ. The CDR3 runs to 15 residues. The CDR3 reads CASSYEGVPKETQYF. The CDR3 coding sequence is TGCGCCAGCAGCTATGAGGGGGTACCAAAAGAGACCCAGTACTTC.

V usage is TRBV30 and J usage is TRBJ2-1, with a weak D call TRBD2 (6 bases). CDR1 is GTSNPN, CDR2 SVGIG, per germline (reference sequence). With 1 base removed from V and 4 bases from J, the gap between germline ends came to 11 bases. This CDR3 contains 14 residues. The CDR3 region has the DNA TGTGCCTGGAGTGCTCTAGCGTCATACAATGAGCAGTTCTTC. This translates into CAWSALASYNEQFF.

The V call is TRBV5-1, the J call TRBJ1-5, with 8 bases fitting TRBD1. CDR3 length: 14 residues. CDR1 is SGHRS and CDR2 is YFSETQ in the germline V gene. After removal of 3 bases from V and 6 bases from J, the junction contained 5 bases not matched to a gene. CDR3 sequence (DNA): TGCGCCAGCAGCTCGACGACAGGGGTTCAGCCCCAGCATTTT. Translation: CASSSTTGVQPQHF.

The V call is TRBV6-5, the J call TRBJ2-7; 8 bases match TRBD2. Germline assignment: CDR1 MNHEY and CDR2 SVGAGI. The ends lost 6 bases at V and 6 bases at J; junction bases unmatched: 10. The CDR3 runs 14 residues. CDR3 DNA sequence: TGTGCCAGCAGAATCAAGGTGGCGGGAGGCGAGCAGTACTTC. Translation: CASRIKVAGGEQYF.

The CDR3 DNA sequence: TGCGCCAGCAGCTATGGACAGGGTCTTGGCTACACCTTC. This encodes CASSYGQGLGYTF. The rearrangement joins TRBV5-1 to TRBJ1-2; 8 nucleotides agree with TRBD1. Germline V gene data show CDR1 as SGHRS and CDR2 as YFSETQ. The CDR3 runs 13 residues. With V trimmed by 3 bases and J by 7 bases, 5 bases remained unmatched.

The gene calls are TRBV7-2 and TRBJ1-6; 7 bases align to TRBD1. Germline V gene lookup returns CDR1 SGHTA and CDR2 FQGNSA. J lost 9 bases, V lost 1 base, and 0 bases had no gene match. CDR3 length: 13 amino acids. CDR3 coding DNA: TGTGCCAGCAGCTTAGACAGGGGTTCACCCCTCCACTTT. Encoded protein: CASSLDRGSPLHF.

The chain couples TRBV6-1 to TRBJ1-1; D perhaps matches TRBD1 (6 bases). Trimming stripped 1 base from V and 5 bases from J, with 14 bases between. There are 15 residues in the CDR3. In germline, CDR1 is MNHNS, CDR2 SASEGT. CDR3 in amino acids: CASSEVLQGWTEAFF. CDR3 bases: TGTGCCAGCAGTGAAGTATTACAGGGATGGACTGAAGCTTTCTTT.

This rearrangement joins TRBV5-8 to TRBJ2-6; possibly TRBD2 for D (5 bases). Germline V gene lookup returns CDR1 SGHTS and CDR2 YDEGEE. The CDR3 is 17 residues long. Deletions cut 0 bases from V and 0 bases from J, with 10 bases between. CDR3 bases: TGTGCCAGCAGCTTGGCCCGGGGAGTCTCTGGGGCCAACGTCCTGACTTTC. Encoded protein: CASSLARGVSGANVLTF.

J is TRBJ2-7 and V is TRBV4-1; 12 nucleotides align to TRBD2. CDR1 is MGHRA and CDR2 is YSYEKL in the germline V gene. V dropped 0 bases and J dropped 3; count of bases not matched to a gene: 3. The CDR3 spans 16 residues. The CDR3 is CASSQDRLAGVYEQYF. The CDR3 DNA reads TGCGCCAGCAGCCAAGACCGACTAGCGGGAGTCTACGAGCAGTACTTC.

This rearrangement joins TRBV29-1 to TRBJ2-7; 8 bases map to TRBD2. In germline, CDR1 is SQVTM, CDR2 ANQGSEA. The length of the CDR3 is 13 residues. With 7 bases clipped from V and 2 bases from J, the junction kept 7 bases outside the gene matches. CDR3 residues: CSASGGDAYEQYF. The CDR3 DNA reads as TGCAGCGCTTCGGGGGGGGACGCCTACGAGCAGTACTTC.

This clone was seen a few times. This rearrangement joins TRBV5-1 to TRBJ2-7, with 7 nucleotides matching TRBD1. CDR1 SGHRS and CDR2 YFSETQ come from the germline V gene. The trim removed 4 bases at V and 3 bases at J, leaving 4 bases unmatched. The CDR3 loop spans 13 amino acids. The CDR3 spells CASSHGTDYEQYF. The CDR3, as DNA: TGCGCCAGCAGCCATGGGACAGACTACGAGCAGTACTTC.

The V call is TRBV2, the J call TRBJ1-1; D is perhaps TRBD1 (5 bases). Trimming removed 7 bases from V and 5 bases from J, with 11 bases in between. Germline values: CDR1 SNHLY, CDR2 FYNNEI. The CDR3 has 12 residues. CDR3 DNA: TGTGCCAGCAAGACGGAGGGGACTGAAGCTTTCTTT. This encodes CASKTEGTEAFF.

The rearrangement uses TRBV9 and TRBJ1-2; TRBD1 aligns across 9 bases. The germline V gene has CDR1 SGDLS and CDR2 YYNGEE. The V and J ends lost 0 bases and 4 bases, in that order; junction bases with no gene match: 4. The length of the CDR3 is 15 residues. The CDR3 nucleotides read TGTGCCAGCAGCGTAGAACAGGGGGCAGGCTATGGCTACACCTTC. Protein product: CASSVEQGAGYGYTF.

CDR3 sequence reads: CASRQQGADTQYF. CDR3 bases: TGTGCCAGCAGACAACAGGGGGCAGATACGCAGTATTTT. The V and J genes are TRBV5-5 and TRBJ2-3, with 8 bases that match TRBD1. Looked up from germline, CDR1 is SGHKS and CDR2 is YYEKEE (reference sequence). The CDR3 has 13 amino acids. V lost 5 bases and J lost 4; bases outside the gene matches: 3. Based on the CDR3 plus reference TRBV5-5 and TRBJ2-3, the full variable domain is DAGVTQSPTHLIKTRGQQVTLRCSPISGHKSVSWYQQVLGQGPQFIFQYYEKEERGRGNFPDRFSARQFPNYSSELNVNALLLGDSALYLCASRQQGADTQYFGPGTRLTVL.

V gene TRBV10-1 combines with J gene TRBJ1-5; 7 positions agree with TRBD1. This CDR3 is 12 amino acids long. The ends lost 8 bases at V and 5 bases at J; junction bases unmatched: 3. CDR1 is WNHNN and CDR2 is SYGVQD in the germline V gene (reference sequence). In DNA, the CDR3 is TGCGCCAGCGGGGACAGCGATCAGCCCCAGCATTTT. It is translated as CASGDSDQPQHF.

This chain links TRBV2 with TRBJ1-1; D gene ambiguous. The CDR3 runs to 13 residues. Trimming left V 9 bases short and J 4 bases short, with 15 bases between. Germline V gene data show CDR1 as SNHLY and CDR2 as FYNNEI. The CDR3 nucleotides read TGTGCCAGGGCGGTGGGGAGGTCCACTGAAGCTTTCTTT. It specifies CARAVGRSTEAFF.

The genes are TRBV4-3 and TRBJ1-1, with 8 positions matching TRBD1. The V segment lost 1 base and the J segment 5 bases; nucleotides outside the gene matches: 12. This CDR3 has 17 residues. Germline-derived CDR1 and CDR2 are LGHNA and YSLEER. The CDR3 region is CASSQVLAGGAETEAFF. CDR3 DNA sequence: TGCGCCAGCAGCCAAGTATTGGCAGGGGGCGCGGAGACTGAAGCTTTCTTT.

The J gene is TRBJ1-6, the V gene TRBV4-3, with 10 positions matching TRBD1. The CDR3 totals 17 residues. Germline-derived CDR1 and CDR2 are LGHNA and YSLEER. The junction had 9 bases not matched to a gene; V was cut back by 4 bases and J by 6 bases. The CDR3 protein is CASSLDRGRNFNSPLHF. DNA for the CDR3: TGCGCCAGCAGCCTCGACAGGGGGCGGAATTTTAATTCACCCCTCCACTTT.

The gene calls are TRBV2 and TRBJ1-5; TRBD1 is a possible D gene (6 bases). CDR1 and CDR2 from the germline V gene are SNHLY and FYNNEI. Trimming removed 2 bases from V and 0 bases from J, with 14 bases in between. This CDR3 spans 17 amino acids. In DNA, the CDR3 is TGTGCCAGCAGTGAACCGGACAGCTCATATAGCAATCAGCCCCAGCATTTT. Translated: CASSEPDSSYSNQPQHF.